This T cell receptor (beta chain) stems from a study of CD8 T cells in ankylosing spondylitis. Study findings and constraints: Ankylosing spondylitis blood appeared to be characterized by a TCR beta motif of about 8 highly homologous variants. Some of these motif variants have turned up before, in reports on reactive arthritis synovial fluid and blood. Relatively rare in peripheral blood, disease-linked clones were also CD8+.

This CDR3 contains 15 residues. Per the germline V gene, CDR1 is LNHNV and CDR2 is YYDKDF (reference sequence). Trimming took off 0 bases at V and 0 bases at J, with 6 bases between the two ends. TCRdb reprocessed the 5' RACE reads via MiXCR and lists one record per CDR3 protein. Of 150,000 to 200,000 distinct CDR3 sequences detected, around a tenth appear once; the ten largest clones hold about 15%. The table lists this clonotype with many counts. Its antigen is as yet unknown. This chain connects TRBV15 to TRBJ2-1, with D hard to call. This sequence was found in a female donor with ankylosing spondylitis or in good health (not recorded which). The sequencing sample was made of blood, either unsorted or a sorted T cell fraction (not recorded which). The CDR3 loop is CATSREASSYNEQFF. The CDR3 nucleotides read TGTGCCACCAGCAGAGAAGCTAGCTCCTACAATGAGCAGTTCTTC.